These 27 T cell receptor beta chains share one sample of origin, sequenced in a study of radiation and T cells in renal cell carcinoma. Assay: immunoSEQ multiplex PCR; the TCRdb copy retains only in-frame clones and omits some. The table includes around 180,000 clones, about 88% detected once. Sample time point: blood 4 weeks post-SBRT, at nephrectomy. Treatment: 15 Gy SBRT to primary tumor, nephrectomy 4 weeks later. This material consisted of blood, taken from a patient whose treatment included radiotherapy and nephrectomy. The receptors derive from a woman between 50 and 59 years old with renal cell carcinoma.

The chain is built from TRBV5-1 and TRBJ2-2; D is possibly TRBD1 or TRBD2 (6 bases each). CDR1 and CDR2 from the germline V gene are SGHRS and YFSETQ. The CDR3 spans 15 residues. Trimming left V 4 bases short and J 2 bases short, with 12 bases between. The CDR3 region has the DNA TGCGCCAGCAGCCGGGGGCAAGGAAACACCGGGGAGCTGTTTTTT. Protein: CASSRGQGNTGELFF.

This chain links TRBV7-6 with TRBJ1-6; D gene unclear. Germline V lookup: CDR1 SGHVS, CDR2 FNYEAQ. Deletions cut 1 base from V and 0 bases from J, with 4 bases between. The CDR3 runs 15 residues. In DNA form, the CDR3 reads TGTGCCAGCAGCTTAGTCAGCTCCTATAATTCACCCCTCCACTTT. This gives the protein CASSLVSSYNSPLHF.

The chain joins TRBV14 to TRBJ1-2; TRBD1 might be the D (5 bases). V was pared by 0 bases and J by 8 bases, with 16 bases between. The CDR3 length is 15 residues. Germline lookup yields CDR1 SGHDN and CDR2 FVKESK. The chain's CDR3 is CASSQDIGGSQGYTF. In nucleotides, the CDR3 is TGTGCCAGCAGCCAAGATATCGGGGGTTCCCAAGGCTACACCTTC.

The V call is TRBV6-5, the J call TRBJ2-5; 9 nucleotides agree with TRBD1. Germline-derived CDR1 and CDR2 are MNHEY and SVGAGI. The CDR3 has 14 residues. Losses at the gene ends were 6 bases for V and 3 bases for J; bases not matched to a gene: 5. The DNA for the CDR3 is TGTGCCAGCAGAAACAGGGGGCGGGAAGAGACCCAGTACTTC. Protein product: CASRNRGREETQYF.

The chain joins TRBV6-1 to TRBJ1-5, with TRBD1 matching 8 bases. The CDR3 runs 15 residues. Trimming cost V 6 bases and J 3 bases; bases outside gene matches: 7. CDR1 MNHNS and CDR2 SASEGT come from the germline V gene. The CDR3 region is CASRTQGAVNQPQHF. In DNA form, the CDR3 reads TGTGCCAGCAGGACCCAGGGGGCGGTCAATCAGCCCCAGCATTTT.

The V call is TRBV5-1, the J call TRBJ2-3; 8 bases agree with TRBD2. The CDR3 runs 15 residues. CDR1 is SGHRS and CDR2 is YFSETQ in the germline V gene. V was pared by 0 bases and J by 2 bases, with 2 bases of the junction left unmatched. Here the CDR3 reads CASSLGGGNTDTQYF. Here the CDR3 DNA reads TGCGCCAGCAGCTTGGGCGGGGGGAACACAGATACGCAGTATTTT.

The chain links TRBV11-3 to TRBJ2-3; 8 bases map to TRBD1. The ends lost 5 bases at V and 1 base at J; junction bases unmatched: 5. The V gene's germline CDR1 is SGHNT and CDR2 YENEEA. This CDR3 comprises 15 residues. The CDR3 region is CASSRGQGRTDTQYF. DNA of the CDR3: TGTGCCAGCAGCAGAGGACAGGGCCGCACAGATACGCAGTATTTT.

CDR3 sequence reads: CSVGPTVGDTQYF. The CDR3 DNA is TGCAGCGTAGGACCAACGGTAGGAGATACGCAGTATTTT. The gene calls are TRBV29-1 and TRBJ2-3; unclear D gene. The germline gives CDR1 SQVTM, CDR2 ANQGSEA. Trimming took off 6 bases at V and 5 bases at J, with 15 bases between the two ends. The CDR3 is made up of 13 amino acids.

The chain joins TRBV6-5 to TRBJ2-5; 7 bases match TRBD1. From germline, CDR1 is MNHEY and CDR2 SVGAGI. Trimming at V came to 4 bases and at J to 4 bases, leaving 6 bases not matched to a gene. This CDR3 has 14 residues. The CDR3 here is CASSSLTGRETQYF. The CDR3, as DNA: TGTGCCAGCAGTTCCCTGACAGGGAGAGAGACCCAGTACTTC.

This rearrangement joins TRBV6-1 to TRBJ1-2; TRBD1 aligns across 11 bases. The CDR3 covers 15 residues. V was pared by 3 bases and J by 7 bases, with 7 bases of the junction left unmatched. The germline gives CDR1 MNHNS, CDR2 SASEGT. The CDR3 spells CASSEGQGVEGGYTF. The DNA for the CDR3 is TGTGCCAGCAGTGAGGGACAGGGGGTTGAAGGTGGCTACACCTTC.

This clone has just one count. J is TRBJ2-1 and V is TRBV11-3; D not certain. Trimming cost V 8 bases and J 3 bases, with 8 bases left between them. CDR3 length equals 12 residues. Germline values: CDR1 SGHNT, CDR2 YENEEA. The DNA for the CDR3 is TGTGCCAGCGGTAGAAACTACAATGAGCAGTTCTTC. As protein: CASGRNYNEQFF.

The rearrangement links TRBV6-6 to TRBJ1-5; D gene unclear. Germline CDR1 and CDR2: MNHNY and SVGAGI (reference sequence). V lost 4 bases to trimming and J lost 4 bases, with 11 bases between them. This CDR3 region has 14 residues. The CDR3 protein is CASSSRTPNQPQHF. For the CDR3, the DNA is TGTGCCAGCAGTTCTCGGACCCCTAATCAGCCCCAGCATTTT.

The chain couples TRBV11-3 to TRBJ2-2; no reliable D call. From germline, CDR1 is SGHNT and CDR2 YENEEA. The CDR3 is 12 residues long. V dropped 6 bases and J dropped 9 bases, with 11 bases sitting between them. CDR3 in DNA: TGTGCCAGCAGTTTCCGAAACCGGGAGCTGTTTTTT. Translating gives CASSFRNRELFF.

The chain couples TRBV9 to TRBJ2-1, with 10 bases aligning to TRBD2. With 3 bases clipped from V and 2 bases from J, the junction kept 2 bases outside the gene matches. The CDR3 loop spans 15 amino acids. The V gene's germline CDR1 is SGDLS and CDR2 YYNGEE. The CDR3 spells CASSGTSGAYNEQFF. The CDR3 DNA follows: TGTGCCAGCAGCGGAACTAGCGGGGCCTACAATGAGCAGTTCTTC.

The V gene is TRBV9, the J gene TRBJ2-3; 8 bases fit TRBD2. V was pared by 3 bases and J by 4 bases, with 4 bases of the junction left unmatched. The CDR3 runs 14 residues. From germline, CDR1 is SGDLS and CDR2 YYNGEE. CDR3 nucleotide sequence: TGTGCCAGCAGCGCGAAAGCGGGGGCAGATACGCAGTATTTT. Translation gives CASSAKAGADTQYF.

This clone came up once. J is TRBJ1-4 and V is TRBV19; 11 bases match TRBD1. Germline V gene sequence: CDR1 LNHDA, CDR2 SQIVND (reference sequence). J lost 7 bases, V lost 4 bases, and 5 bases had no gene match. The CDR3 contains 15 residues. Here the CDR3 reads CASSTQGTGGEKLFF. In nucleotides, the CDR3 is TGTGCCAGTAGTACCCAAGGGACAGGGGGTGAAAAACTGTTTTTT.

The chain carries TRBV6-5 and TRBJ2-7; 7 bases fit TRBD1. The CDR3 loop spans 13 amino acids. Per germline, CDR1 MNHEY and CDR2 SVGAGI. The junction had 4 bases not matched to a gene; V was cut back by 2 bases and J by 6 bases. The chain's CDR3 is CASSYEGASEQYF. CDR3 sequence (DNA): TGTGCCAGCAGTTACGAGGGGGCAAGCGAGCAGTACTTC.

The chain recombines TRBV30 with TRBJ1-1, with D maybe TRBD1 (5 bases). V dropped 3 bases and J dropped 1 base, with 15 bases sitting between them. The CDR3 spans 15 residues. The V gene's germline CDR1 is GTSNPN and CDR2 SVGIG (reference sequence). DNA for the CDR3: TGTGCCTGGAGGGCCATAGGGAGGGGGAACACTGAAGCTTTCTTT. Encoded protein: CAWRAIGRGNTEAFF.

The CDR3 sequence: CASSLGLAWNEQFF. Here the CDR3 DNA reads TGCGCCAGCAGCTTAGGACTAGCGTGGAATGAGCAGTTCTTC. The chain joins TRBV5-1 to TRBJ2-1, with TRBD2 identical over 9 bases. J gave up 7 bases and V 2 bases, and 4 bases lay outside the gene matches. Germline CDR1 reads SGHRS; CDR2 reads YFSETQ. CDR3 length: 14 residues. Using reference TRBV5-1 and TRBJ2-1 for the parts outside the CDR3, the full variable domain is KAGVTQTPRYLIKTRGQQVTLSCSPISGHRSVSWYQQTPGQGLQFLFEYFSETQRNKGNFPGRFSGRQFSNSRSEMNVSTLELGDSALYLCASSLGLAWNEQFFGPGTRLTVL.

The V gene is TRBV5-1, the J gene TRBJ2-3; 8 bases match TRBD2. The V gene end was trimmed by 0 bases and the J gene end by 1 base; junction bases not matched to a gene: 4. The CDR3 extends over 16 amino acids. The germline V gene encodes CDR1 SGHRS and CDR2 YFSETQ. CDR3 residues: CASSLEAGGRTDTQYF. CDR3 DNA sequence: TGCGCCAGCAGCTTGGAGGCGGGGGGCCGCACAGATACGCAGTATTTT.

This rearrangement joins TRBV7-9 to TRBJ1-3; 7 bases map to TRBD1. This CDR3 region has 16 residues. V was pared by 3 bases and J by 3 bases, with 8 bases of the junction left unmatched. CDR1 SEHNR and CDR2 FQNEAQ come from the germline V gene (reference sequence). The CDR3: CASSFGTADRGNTIYF. CDR3 nucleotide sequence: TGTGCCAGCAGCTTCGGGACAGCTGATCGTGGAAACACCATATATTTT.

V and J are TRBV19 and TRBJ2-7; D gene unclear. CDR1 and CDR2 (germline): LNHDA, SQIVND (reference sequence). Trimming took 2 bases from V and 0 from J, leaving 8 bases between them. The CDR3 spans 14 residues. The CDR3 reads CASSIFGSSYEQYF. The CDR3, as DNA: TGTGCCAGTAGTATATTTGGCAGCTCCTACGAGCAGTACTTC.

The rearrangement links TRBV6-1 to TRBJ2-7; D remains ambiguous. V lost 6 bases and J 1 base, leaving 10 bases between the germline ends. This CDR3 is built from 13 residues. In germline, CDR1 is MNHNS, CDR2 SASEGT. CDR3 loop: CASRDHVSYEQYF. CDR3 sequence (DNA): TGTGCCAGCAGGGACCATGTTTCCTACGAGCAGTACTTC.

V gene TRBV7-3 combines with J gene TRBJ2-3, with 13 bases aligning to TRBD2. The germline V gene has CDR1 SGHTA and CDR2 FQGTGA. After removal of 4 bases from V and 6 bases from J, the junction contained 13 bases not matched to a gene. The CDR3 totals 18 residues. The chain's CDR3 is CASSSGLAGDGGADTQYF. In DNA, the CDR3 is TGTGCCAGCAGCTCTGGACTAGCGGGGGACGGAGGGGCTGATACGCAGTATTTT.

The J gene is TRBJ2-2, the V gene TRBV7-9, with 7 bases matching TRBD1. The J segment lost 6 bases and the V segment lost 1 base, leaving 2 bases of the junction unmatched. The V gene's germline CDR1 is SEHNR and CDR2 FQNEAQ (reference sequence). The CDR3 length is 14 residues. Written as DNA, the CDR3 is TGTGCCAGCAGCTTAGACAGGGGACCCGGGGAGCTGTTTTTT. It is translated as CASSLDRGPGELFF. Full variable domain (outside the CDR3, taken from reference TRBV7-9 and TRBJ2-2): DTGVSQNPRHKITKRGQNVTFRCDPISEHNRLYWYRQTLGQGPEFLTYFQNEAQLEKSRLLSDRFSAERPKGSFSTLEIQRTEQGDSAMYLCASSLDRGPGELFFGEGSRLTVL.

The chain recombines TRBV7-9 with TRBJ1-2; no definite D call. The germline V and J ends were trimmed by 1 base and 2 bases, with 5 bases remaining between them. This CDR3 comprises 13 residues. The germline gives CDR1 SEHNR, CDR2 FQNEAQ (reference sequence). The CDR3 sequence: CASSLVLNYGYTF. The CDR3 bases are TGTGCCAGCAGCTTAGTTCTCAACTATGGCTACACCTTC.

This rearrangement joins TRBV5-1 to TRBJ1-1, with D unresolved. Trimming left V 0 bases short and J 11 bases short, with 11 bases between. The CDR3 covers 12 residues. CDR1 and CDR2 (germline): SGHRS, YFSETQ. CDR3 sequence: CASSLAGMNAFF. For the CDR3, the DNA is TGCGCCAGCAGCTTGGCCGGAATGAATGCTTTCTTT.